The source of this TCR beta chain is a study of human T cells and chemical hapten exposure (dated by TCRdb to the early 2020s). Describing the broader study: For sensitization, 2% DPC in acetone was applied to a 2 cm by 2 cm area of upper inner arm skin. Throughout the approximately 24-week study period, patients were also given weekly therapeutic DPC doses on the scalp. Patch testing was performed on the upper back with Finn chambers containing 0.01% DPC, and the patch tests were scored after 6 days according to International Contact Dermatitis Research Group standards. Most of the patients in the cohort were female, and the cohort covered alopecia areata with under or over 50% scalp involvement, alopecia totalis and alopecia universalis. The libraries were sequenced as a pool, and the TCR yield per sample differed mostly because of small variations in library volumes within the pool. The study tracked peripheral blood TCR repertoire changes in vivo during primary and secondary sensitization to the hapten diphenylcyclopropenone (DPC) in alopecia patients. Blood was sampled from patients pre-sensitization (week 0) and at 2, 6 and about 24 weeks after DPC sensitization. For TCR sequencing, blood came from about 28 alopecia patients at anywhere from one to four time points (pre-sensitization, 2, 6 and 24 weeks). For every blood RNA sample, sequencing covered both the TCR alpha and TCR beta chains.

Library preparation used RACE. The run used a NextSeq 500. Library preparation attached unique molecular identifiers to individual cDNA molecules for quantitative, reproducible TCR counting. As for the authors' bioinformatics: A median of roughly 99,000 TCRs per sample was observed, with a range of about 23,224 to 700,000. V, J and CDR3 annotation of the TCR reads was carried out using the Decombinator software suite. Every sample was subsampled to the same number of TCRs (28,000) for the PS versus PT1 abundance plots. TCRs were defined as expanded if absent before sensitization and observed at least eight times at the 2-week time point. TCRdb reran the public reads through fastp at Q25 and MiXCR, keeping productive beta chains. Each CDR3 protein appears once, grouped with its most common genes and DNA. The V and J calls and clone size come from TCRdb's table, not from the authors' own analysis. In this sample the table shows 56,000 or so distinct CDR3 sequences, 9.5% to 10% of which occur a single time. Approximately 9.7% of the sample lies in the top ten.

General findings and caveats noted by the study authors: DPC sensitization did not change the number of TCRs with a frequency above 1 in 1000, and there was no evidence of changes in global repertoire structure. Compared with pre-sensitization or healthy control sets, expanded TCRs formed significantly more large CDR3 similarity clusters, which is consistent with antigen-driven responses. All patients had alopecia, a presumed autoimmune disease, so their immune response might differ from that of healthy individuals. Patch test score correlated positively with the number of PT1 expanded TCRs, reaching significance at thresholds 8, 16 and 32 but not at 4. Repeated subsampling changed both the strength of the expansion versus patch-test correlation and the threshold at which that correlation became significant.

In this sample, this clonotype turned up a few times. Its antigen has not been determined. Base qualities are missing; no much larger clone stands one base away. Reading the germline V gene gives CDR1 SGHTA and CDR2 FQGNSA. Including the terminal cysteine and phenylalanine, the CDR3 comprises 14 residues. CDR3 DNA only is kept here, 42 bases in frame from base 1. Clipping removes 5 bases from V and 5 bases from J, with 5 as the unmatched junction base count. Reading the label with the study, this specimen's time point is: pre-sensitization, week 0. What this sample's treatment or condition label stands for: therapeutic diphenylcyclopropenone sensitization with weekly scalp DPC. Total RNA was extracted from unfractionated whole blood collected in Tempus Blood RNA tubes. At each patch-test visit, blood was drawn before the patch test was applied. Patients were considered eligible if aged 18 to 70, diagnosed with alopecia and deemed suitable for DPC therapy, and patients were excluded if pregnant.

This specimen was whole blood, taken in connection with sensitization to the hapten diphenylcyclopropenone (DPC). The TCR was taken from a woman in her thirties with alopecia areata. Some clones in this sample may be carry-over from other donors' samples. The chain joins TRBV7-2 to TRBJ2-3; TRBD2 fits 9 bases in the junction. The CDR3 region reads CASSPHSGGDTQYF. The nucleotides are TGTGCCAGCAGCCCCCATAGCGGGGGAGATACGCAGTATTTT.